The clone carrying this T cell receptor (beta chain) was detected a few times. Antigen: not known. Germline-derived CDR1 and CDR2 are SGHRS and YFSETQ. The trim removed 3 bases at V and 5 bases at J, leaving 8 bases unmatched. This CDR3 is built from 15 residues. RNA transcripts were the template, and TCR beta CDR3 regions were amplified from them. After a first-round RT-PCR with HTBI primers, a second-round multiplex PCR was run. MiXCR, run by TCRdb on the multiplex PCR reads, gives a single entry per CDR3 protein. The sample lists 1 million to 1.3 million distinct CDR3 sequences, 35% to 40% occurring once. The entry originates in a study of Graves' ophthalmopathy and Graves' hyperthyroidism. Study outcomes and limitations: Discrimination between ophthalmopathy and stable hyperthyroidism by a 13-signature model showed about 88% sensitivity and 70% to 82% specificity. The model flagged ophthalmopathy progression at 55% to 71% sensitivity and 72% to 80% specificity.

This receptor was obtained from an adult man with Graves' hyperthyroidism. The chain is built from TRBV5-1 and TRBJ2-5, with 9 bases fitting TRBD1. Source material: peripheral blood or thyroid tissue (not recorded which). The CDR3 sequence: CASSSGTGRSETQYF. The DNA for the CDR3 is TGCGCCAGCAGCTCCGGGACAGGGAGATCCGAGACCCAGTACTTC.